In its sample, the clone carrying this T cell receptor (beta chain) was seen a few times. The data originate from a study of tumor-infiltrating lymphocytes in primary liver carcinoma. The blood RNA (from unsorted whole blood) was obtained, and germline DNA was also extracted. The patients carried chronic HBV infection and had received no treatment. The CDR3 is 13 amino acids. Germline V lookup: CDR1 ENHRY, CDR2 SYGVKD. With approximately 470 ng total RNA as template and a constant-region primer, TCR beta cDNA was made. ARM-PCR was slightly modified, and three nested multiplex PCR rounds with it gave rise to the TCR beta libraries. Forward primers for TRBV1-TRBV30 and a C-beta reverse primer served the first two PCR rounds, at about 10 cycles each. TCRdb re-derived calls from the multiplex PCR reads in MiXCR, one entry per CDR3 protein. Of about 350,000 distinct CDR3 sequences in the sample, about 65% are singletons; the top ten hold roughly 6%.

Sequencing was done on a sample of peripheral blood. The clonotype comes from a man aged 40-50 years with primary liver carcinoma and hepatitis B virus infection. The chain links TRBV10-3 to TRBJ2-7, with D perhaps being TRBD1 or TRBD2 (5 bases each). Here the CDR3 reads CAAEGVSDDEQYF. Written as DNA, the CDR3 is TGTGCAGCGGAAGGGGTATCGGACGACGAGCAGTACTTC.